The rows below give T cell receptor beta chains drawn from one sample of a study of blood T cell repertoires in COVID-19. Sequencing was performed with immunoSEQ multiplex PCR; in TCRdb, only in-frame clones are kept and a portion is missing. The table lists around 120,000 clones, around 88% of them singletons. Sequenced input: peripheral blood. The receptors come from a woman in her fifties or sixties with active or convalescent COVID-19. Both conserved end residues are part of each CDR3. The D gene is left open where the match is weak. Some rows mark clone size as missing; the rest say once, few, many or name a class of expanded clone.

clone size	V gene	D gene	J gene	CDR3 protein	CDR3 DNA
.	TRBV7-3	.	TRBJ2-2	CASSRGYTGELFF	TGTGCCAGCAGCCGAGGGTACACCGGGGAGCTGTTTTTT
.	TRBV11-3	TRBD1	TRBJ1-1	CASSLMPGQGALGTEAFF	TGTGCCAGCAGCTTAATGCCGGGACAGGGGGCGCTCGGCACTGAAGCTTTCTTT
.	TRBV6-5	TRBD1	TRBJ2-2	CAAAGTGDTGELFF	TGTGCCGCGGCCGGGACAGGGGACACCGGGGAGCTGTTTTTT
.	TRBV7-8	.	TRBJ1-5	CASSRYGDNQPQHF	TGTGCCAGCAGCCGTTACGGGGACAATCAGCCCCAGCATTTT
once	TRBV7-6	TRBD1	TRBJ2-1	CASSLAPEDRVQFF	TGTGCCAGCAGCTTAGCGCCCGAGGACAGGGTGCAGTTCTTC
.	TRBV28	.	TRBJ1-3	CASSRQSLGNTIYF	TGTGCCAGCAGTCGACAGAGTCTTGGAAACACCATATATTTT
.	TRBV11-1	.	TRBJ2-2	CASSLRAGSNTGELFF	TGTGCCAGCAGCTTAAGGGCGGGTTCGAACACCGGGGAGCTGTTTTTT
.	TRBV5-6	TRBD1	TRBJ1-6	CASSFPGGNSPLHF	TGTGCCAGCAGCTTTCCAGGGGGCAATTCACCCCTCCACTTT
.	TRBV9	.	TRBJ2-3	CASSASGLQDTQYF	TGTGCCAGCAGCGCCAGCGGGTTGCAAGATACGCAGTATTTT
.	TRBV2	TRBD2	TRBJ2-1	CASRPGLAYNEQFF	TGTGCCAGCAGACCAGGACTAGCGTACAATGAGCAGTTCTTC